This T cell receptor (beta chain) is from a study of beta chain features in type 1 diabetes. The study's findings and limits: Researchers report that Type 1 diabetes patients had moderately but significantly shorter TCRB CDR3s across all four CD4+ subsets. A definitive answer on HLA type influencing TCRB rearrangement was not reached here.

Points on this clone: What it recognizes is unknown.

The J segment lost 2 bases and the V segment lost 5 bases, leaving 9 bases of the junction unmatched. Germline V gives CDR1 SGDLS, CDR2 YYNGEE. The CDR3 is made up of 15 amino acids. Reverse transcription of all isolated RNA meant that expressed TCRB transcripts were sequenced. Data came from immunoSEQ multiplex PCR; TCRdb stores just in-frame clones and leaves some out. Of around 340,000 clones detected, less than 20% appear once; the ten largest clones hold approximately 0.041%. The receptor was derived from a woman under 30 in good health. The sample consisted of naive CD4+ T cells from blood. V gene TRBV9 combines with J gene TRBJ2-7; 8 nucleotides align to TRBD1. Here the CDR3 DNA reads TGTGCCAGCAGTACAGGGGGGTTTGGGACCTACGAGCAGTACTTC. Its translation is CASSTGGFGTYEQYF.